This paragraph covers one TCR beta chain sequence. Its target is unknown. The sample holds other DNA sequences that translate to the same CDR3. The sample originates from a study of shared clonotypes between healthy human individuals. General study findings and limits: Naive subsets generally had larger estimated richness than memory subsets. Shared across a few donors were around 5% of the naive CD4 clonotypes.

The junction had 3 bases not matched to a gene; V was cut back by 2 bases and J by 2 bases. CDR3 length: 14 amino acids. Germline CDR1 is SQVTM and CDR2 is ANQGSEA. Each replicate PCR on the sorted subsets used 200 ng DNA (about 30,000 T cell genomes). Profiled with immunoSEQ multiplex PCR; TCRdb holds only in-frame clones, not every one. Of 2 million to 3 million clones listed, 93% were seen once; the top ten hold 0.36%. This sequence originates from a young man in good health. Some clones in this sample may be carry-over from other donors' samples. Sequencing was done on a sample of naive CD4+ T cells from PBMCs. Documented subset: CD45RA+ positively selected. The genes are TRBV29-1 and TRBJ2-1; 7 bases are a match to TRBD1. The CDR3 DNA is TGCAGCGTTGAAAGGGACAGAGCCTACAATGAGCAGTTCTTC. It translates to CSVERDRAYNEQFF.